One and the same sample provided the 17 T cell receptor beta chains below, sequenced in a study of identical twins. TCRdb reanalysed the 5' RACE reads using MiXCR and keeps one entry per CDR3 protein. The table has under 250,000 distinct CDR3 sequences, 7.5% seen once. The same sample was also studied in work on yellow fever vaccine responses in identical twins.

The sample comprised memory (CD45RO+) T cells sorted from blood. The receptors originated from a woman under 30 in good health.

The CDR3 sequence: CASSLVAVNTIYF. The CDR3 DNA reads as TGTGCCAGCAGCTTAGTGGCCGTAAACACCATATATTTT. This chain links TRBV11-2 with TRBJ1-3; no reliable D call. From germline, CDR1 is SGHAT and CDR2 FQNNGV. The CDR3 loop spans 13 amino acids. V dropped 1 base and J dropped 6 bases, with 7 bases sitting between them.

This chain joins TRBV19 and TRBJ2-7; 11 bases are a match to TRBD1. Germline V lookup: CDR1 LNHDA, CDR2 SQIVND (reference sequence). The J segment lost 2 bases and the V segment lost 4 bases, leaving 4 bases of the junction unmatched. The CDR3 extends over 15 amino acids. This CDR3 is CASSTKGQGAYEQYF. Written as DNA, the CDR3 is TGTGCCAGTAGTACGAAGGGACAGGGGGCCTACGAGCAGTACTTC.

The chain combines TRBV9 with TRBJ2-1; a possible D gene is TRBD2 (5 bases). The CDR3 runs 19 residues. Germline values: CDR1 SGDLS, CDR2 YYNGEE. V gave up 4 bases and J gave up 0 bases, with 23 bases separating them. CDR3 protein: CASSRRTGTRSSSYNEQFF. The CDR3 DNA is TGTGCCAGCAGCCGTCGTACCGGAACTAGGAGTTCCTCCTACAATGAGCAGTTCTTC.

A few counts support this clonotype. As DNA, the CDR3 is TGCGCCAGCAGCTTATCTAGGAACACCGGGGAGCTGTTTTTT. Its protein is CASSLSRNTGELFF. This sequence joins TRBV5-1 and TRBJ2-2; D remains ambiguous. The CDR3 spans 14 residues. The V end lost 2 bases, the J end lost 1 base, and 6 bases lay between the germline ends. Germline loops: CDR1 SGHRS, CDR2 YFSETQ.

This chain connects TRBV6-1 to TRBJ2-3, with TRBD2 identical over 10 bases. The CDR3 contains 15 residues. Looked up from germline, CDR1 is MNHNS and CDR2 is SASEGT. After removal of 4 bases from V and 6 bases from J, the junction contained 7 bases not matched to a gene. This chain's CDR3 is CASSVSSGGSDTQYF. The CDR3 DNA follows: TGTGCCAGCAGTGTTTCTAGCGGGGGATCCGATACGCAGTATTTT.

This clonotype was recorded at least ten times. The V gene is TRBV5-4, the J gene TRBJ2-5, with 9 bases matching TRBD1. The germline CDR1 and CDR2 sequences are SGHNT and YYREEE (reference sequence). The CDR3 runs 14 residues. V trimming: 2 bases; J trimming: 3 bases; junction bases outside the gene matches: 2. The CDR3 sequence is CASSLQGAEETQYF. CDR3 DNA: TGTGCCAGCAGCTTACAGGGGGCGGAAGAGACCCAGTACTTC.

The CDR3 here is CASSLGALYGYTF. The CDR3 bases are TGTGCCAGCAGCTTGGGGGCCCTTTATGGCTACACCTTC. The chain combines TRBV5-6 with TRBJ1-2; D remains ambiguous. The V end was cut by 0 bases, the J end by 5 bases, with 8 bases between. Germline values: CDR1 SGHDT, CDR2 YYEEEE. The CDR3 is 13 residues long.

This clonotype was counted at least ten times. This sequence joins TRBV5-4 and TRBJ1-1; D not certain. CDR1 is SGHNT and CDR2 is YYREEE in the germline V gene (reference sequence). V was trimmed by 2 bases and J by 0 bases, leaving 8 bases between them. CDR3 length: 14 amino acids. The CDR3 nucleotides read TGTGCCAGCAGCTTAGGACTGATGAACACTGAAGCTTTCTTT. Encoded protein: CASSLGLMNTEAFF.

The rearrangement uses TRBV6-1 and TRBJ2-3; D is perhaps TRBD1 or TRBD2 (5 bases each). This CDR3 has 15 amino acids. V shed 6 bases and J shed 1 base, with 14 bases lying between them. Germline V gene lookup returns CDR1 MNHNS and CDR2 SASEGT. CDR3 protein: CASRPTGARTDTQYF. As DNA, the CDR3 is TGTGCCAGCAGACCCACCGGGGCTCGCACAGATACGCAGTATTTT.

The rearrangement uses TRBV20-1 and TRBJ2-5; no definite D call. Trimming pared 6 bases from V and 4 bases from J, leaving 12 bases between. The CDR3 sequence is 12 residues long. Per germline, CDR1 DFQATT and CDR2 SNEGSKA (reference sequence). Here the CDR3 DNA reads TGCAGTGCATCGACTCGAGGAGAGACCCAGTACTTC. This gives the protein CSASTRGETQYF.

This chain connects TRBV9 to TRBJ2-3, with D possibly being TRBD2 (6 bases). The CDR3 has 15 amino acids. Germline values: CDR1 SGDLS, CDR2 YYNGEE. Trimming pared 7 bases from V and 1 base from J, leaving 16 bases between. As DNA, the CDR3 is TGTGCCAGCCAAACGGGGGTAGCGCGCACAGATACGCAGTATTTT. Translating gives CASQTGVARTDTQYF.

The chain joins TRBV7-9 to TRBJ2-5; TRBD1 might be the D (6 bases). Germline V gene sequence: CDR1 SEHNR, CDR2 FQNEAQ (reference sequence). V was trimmed by 5 bases and J by 2 bases, leaving 12 bases between them. The CDR3 loop spans 14 amino acids. The CDR3 spells CASSTTGRQETQYF. CDR3 nucleotide sequence: TGTGCCAGCAGCACCACAGGGCGACAAGAGACCCAGTACTTC.

Many counts were recorded for this clonotype. The gene calls are TRBV28 and TRBJ1-6; D is ambiguous. V lost 5 bases and J lost 11, with 22 bases in between. This CDR3 contains 16 residues. Per the germline V gene, CDR1 is MDHEN and CDR2 is SYDVKM. The CDR3 sequence is CASSLILGGFAPPLHF. CDR3 DNA: TGTGCCAGCAGTCTTATCCTAGGTGGTTTCGCCCCACCCCTCCACTTT.

This clonotype turned up a few times. The V and J genes are TRBV28 and TRBJ1-5; D is ambiguous. V was trimmed by 7 bases and J by 5 bases, leaving 9 bases between them. Germline V gene data show CDR1 as MDHEN and CDR2 as SYDVKM. This CDR3 is built from 12 residues. CDR3 coding DNA: TGTGCCAGCAAAGAAACAGATCAGCCCCAGCATTTT. Its translation: CASKETDQPQHF. Complete variable domain (other parts from reference TRBV28 and TRBJ1-5): DVKVTQSSRYLVKRTGEKVFLECVQDMDHENMFWYRQDPGLGLRLIYFSYDVKMKEKGDIPEGYSVSREKKERFSLILESASTNQTSMYLCASKETDQPQHFGDGTRLSIL.

This clonotype was observed at least ten times. CDR3 in DNA: TGCGCCAGCAGCCCTACAGGGTTCGATCAGCCCCAGCATTTT. It translates to CASSPTGFDQPQHF. The chain couples TRBV5-1 to TRBJ1-5, with TRBD1 as a possible D gene (6 bases). V lost 4 bases and J 5 bases, leaving 13 bases between the germline ends. Germline V gene data show CDR1 as SGHRS and CDR2 as YFSETQ. The CDR3 loop spans 14 amino acids. The entire variable domain, with the rest obtained from reference TRBV5-1 and TRBJ1-5, is as follows: KAGVTQTPRYLIKTRGQQVTLSCSPISGHRSVSWYQQTPGQGLQFLFEYFSETQRNKGNFPGRFSGRQFSNSRSEMNVSTLELGDSALYLCASSPTGFDQPQHFGDGTRLSIL.

This clonotype appeared many times. The chain is built from TRBV7-9 and TRBJ2-7, with 7 bases fitting TRBD1. The CDR3 runs 14 residues. J lost 2 bases, V lost 5 bases, and 6 bases had no gene match. From germline, CDR1 is SEHNR and CDR2 FQNEAQ (reference sequence). The CDR3, as DNA: TGTGCCAGCAGCGTACAAGGGGGCCCCTACGAGCAGTACTTC. This gives the protein CASSVQGGPYEQYF.

This clonotype was observed a few times. The chain couples TRBV24-1 to TRBJ1-6, with 8 bases lining up with TRBD1. Germline V gives CDR1 KGHDR, CDR2 SFDVKD. Germline trimming cut 3 bases from V and 7 bases from J; bases unmatched to any gene: 7. This CDR3 has 16 residues. This CDR3 reads CATSDATGGMNSPLHF. The DNA for the CDR3 is TGTGCCACCAGTGATGCTACAGGGGGAATGAATTCACCCCTCCACTTT.